The clone carrying this TCR beta chain appeared a few times. No antigen is known for it. RNA transcripts were the source from which TCR beta CDR3 regions were amplified. First-round RT-PCR relied on HTBI primers, and a second-round multiplex PCR came next. MiXCR, run by TCRdb on the multiplex PCR reads, gives a single entry per CDR3 protein. The table shows roughly 610,000 distinct CDR3 sequences, with approximately 22% occurring only once. The sample comes from a study of Graves' ophthalmopathy and Graves' hyperthyroidism. On the study more broadly: Peripheral blood was gathered at first diagnosis, ahead of any treatment whatsoever.

Germline V gives CDR1 SGHRS, CDR2 YFSETQ. The V gene end was trimmed by 0 bases and the J gene end by 7 bases; junction bases not matched to a gene: 9. The CDR3 runs to 15 residues. Hyperthyroidism counted as stable given no ophthalmopathy within 18 months of follow-up. Study conclusions and caveats: Ophthalmopathy progression prediction by the model yielded a sensitivity of 55% to 71% and a specificity of under 85%. Most expanded clonotypes from thyroid (those above 0.001 frequency) were also found in blood.

The TCR comes from a young woman with stable Graves' hyperthyroidism. Some clones in this sample may be carry-over from other donors' samples. Sequenced: peripheral blood. The V gene is TRBV5-1, the J gene TRBJ1-2; 7 nucleotides align to TRBD1. Written as DNA, the CDR3 is TGCGCCAGCAGCTTGGCCGGGACAGATATATTTGGCTACACCTTC. Translation: CASSLAGTDIFGYTF.